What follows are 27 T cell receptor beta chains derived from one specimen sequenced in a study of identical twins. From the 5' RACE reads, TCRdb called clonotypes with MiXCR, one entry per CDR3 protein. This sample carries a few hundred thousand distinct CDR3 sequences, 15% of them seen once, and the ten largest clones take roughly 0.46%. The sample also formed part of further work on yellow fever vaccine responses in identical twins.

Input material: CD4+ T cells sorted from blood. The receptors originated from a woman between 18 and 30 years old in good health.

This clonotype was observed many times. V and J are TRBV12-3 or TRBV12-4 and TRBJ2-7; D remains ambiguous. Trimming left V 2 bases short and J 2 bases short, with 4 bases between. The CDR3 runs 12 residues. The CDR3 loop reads CASSLIPYEQYF. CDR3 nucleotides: TGTGCCAGCAGTTTAATTCCCTACGAGCAGTACTTC.

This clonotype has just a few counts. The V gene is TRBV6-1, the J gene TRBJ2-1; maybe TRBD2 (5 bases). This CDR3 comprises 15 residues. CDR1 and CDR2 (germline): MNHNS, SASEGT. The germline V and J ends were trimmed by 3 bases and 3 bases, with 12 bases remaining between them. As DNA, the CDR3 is TGTGCCAGCAGTGAGATCGGGAAAAACTACAATGAGCAGTTCTTC. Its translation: CASSEIGKNYNEQFF.

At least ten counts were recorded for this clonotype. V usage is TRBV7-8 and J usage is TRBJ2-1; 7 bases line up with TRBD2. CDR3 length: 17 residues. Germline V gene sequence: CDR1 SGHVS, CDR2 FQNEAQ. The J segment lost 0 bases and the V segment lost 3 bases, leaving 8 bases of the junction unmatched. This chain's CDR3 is CASSFGLSGLSYNEQFF. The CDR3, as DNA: TGTGCCAGCAGCTTTGGCCTTAGCGGGCTCTCCTACAATGAGCAGTTCTTC.

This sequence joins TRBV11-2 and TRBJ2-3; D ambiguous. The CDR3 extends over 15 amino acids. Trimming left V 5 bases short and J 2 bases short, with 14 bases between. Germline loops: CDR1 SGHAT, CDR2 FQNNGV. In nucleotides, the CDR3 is TGTGCCAGCAGCAGCCAATCATCGCCCACAGATACGCAGTATTTT. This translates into CASSSQSSPTDTQYF.

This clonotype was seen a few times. The CDR3 DNA reads as TGCGCCAGCAGCCAAGTCCGAGGGGTGAACACTGAAGCTTTCTTT. It codes for CASSQVRGVNTEAFF. The rearrangement joins TRBV4-1 to TRBJ1-1; maybe TRBD1 (5 bases). Germline V CDR1 and CDR2: MGHRA, YSYEKL. The length of the CDR3 is 15 residues. The germline V and J ends were trimmed by 1 base and 0 bases, with 9 bases remaining between them.

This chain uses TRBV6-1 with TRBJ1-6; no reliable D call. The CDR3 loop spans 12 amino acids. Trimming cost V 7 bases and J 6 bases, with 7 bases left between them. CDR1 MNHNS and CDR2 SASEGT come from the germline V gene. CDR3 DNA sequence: TGTGCCAGCACGCGGATTAATTCACCCCTCCACTTT. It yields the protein CASTRINSPLHF.

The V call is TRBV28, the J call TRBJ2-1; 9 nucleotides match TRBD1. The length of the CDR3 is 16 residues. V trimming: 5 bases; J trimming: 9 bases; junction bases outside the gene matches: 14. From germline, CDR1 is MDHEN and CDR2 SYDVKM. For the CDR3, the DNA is TGTGCCAGCAGTCCAACCGGGACAGGGTCCCGCGGTGAGCAGTTCTTC. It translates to CASSPTGTGSRGEQFF.

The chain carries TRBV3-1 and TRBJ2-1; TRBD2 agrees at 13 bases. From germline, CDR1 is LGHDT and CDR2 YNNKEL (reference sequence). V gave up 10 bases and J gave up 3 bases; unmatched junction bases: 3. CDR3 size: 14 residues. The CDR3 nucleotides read TGTGCCACCCGGACTAGCGGGAGCTACAATGAGCAGTTCTTC. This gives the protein CATRTSGSYNEQFF.

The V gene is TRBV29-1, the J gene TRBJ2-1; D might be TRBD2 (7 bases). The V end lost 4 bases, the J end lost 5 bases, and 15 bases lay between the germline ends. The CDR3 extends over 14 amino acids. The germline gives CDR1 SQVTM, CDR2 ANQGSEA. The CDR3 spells CSVARGATNNEQFF. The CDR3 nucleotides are TGCAGCGTTGCACGGGGGGCGACTAACAATGAGCAGTTCTTC.

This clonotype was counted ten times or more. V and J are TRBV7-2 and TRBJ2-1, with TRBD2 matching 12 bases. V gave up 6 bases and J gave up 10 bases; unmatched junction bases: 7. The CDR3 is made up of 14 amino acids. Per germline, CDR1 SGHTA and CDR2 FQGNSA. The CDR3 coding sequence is TGTGCCAGCAGTAGACTAGCGGGAGCTAAGGAGCAGTTCTTC. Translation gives CASSRLAGAKEQFF. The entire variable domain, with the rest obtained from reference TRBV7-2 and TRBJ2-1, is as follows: GAGVSQSPSNKVTEKGKDVELRCDPISGHTALYWYRQSLGQGLEFLIYFQGNSAPDKSGLPSDRFSAERTGGSVSTLTIQRTQQEDSAVYLCASSRLAGAKEQFFGPGTRLTVL.

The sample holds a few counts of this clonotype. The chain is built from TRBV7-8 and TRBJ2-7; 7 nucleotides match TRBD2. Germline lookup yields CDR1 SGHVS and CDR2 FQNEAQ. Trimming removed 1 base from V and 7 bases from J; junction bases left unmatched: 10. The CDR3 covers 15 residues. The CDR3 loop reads CASSLGEGRRTEQYV. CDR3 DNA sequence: TGTGCCAGCAGCTTAGGGGAGGGCAGAAGGACGGAGCAGTACGTC.

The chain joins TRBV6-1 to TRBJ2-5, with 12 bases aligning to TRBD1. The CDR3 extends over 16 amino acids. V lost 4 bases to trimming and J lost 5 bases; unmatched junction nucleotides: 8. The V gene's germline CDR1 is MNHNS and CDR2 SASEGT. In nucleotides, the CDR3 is TGTGCCAGCAGTGTACAGCCCGGGACAGGGGGCGAGACCCAGTACTTC. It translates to CASSVQPGTGGETQYF.

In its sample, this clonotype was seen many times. The CDR3 nucleotides are TGTGCCAGCAGTCTTACAACAGGGTTTGGAGATACGCAGTATTTT. It specifies CASSLTTGFGDTQYF. V usage is TRBV3-1 and J usage is TRBJ2-3; D may be TRBD1 (6 bases). V was clipped by 6 bases and J by 5 bases, with 18 bases between them. Germline V gives CDR1 LGHDT, CDR2 YNNKEL (reference sequence). The CDR3 has 15 residues.

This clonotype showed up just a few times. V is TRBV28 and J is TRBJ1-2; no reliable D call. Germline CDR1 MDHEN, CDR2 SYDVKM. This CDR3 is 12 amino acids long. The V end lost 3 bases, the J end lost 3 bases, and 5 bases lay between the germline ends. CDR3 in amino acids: CASSFQDYGYTF. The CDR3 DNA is TGTGCCAGCAGTTTTCAGGACTATGGCTACACCTTC.

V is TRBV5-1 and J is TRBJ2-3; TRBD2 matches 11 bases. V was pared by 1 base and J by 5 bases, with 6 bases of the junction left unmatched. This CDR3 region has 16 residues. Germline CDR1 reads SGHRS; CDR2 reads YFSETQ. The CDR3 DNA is TGCGCCAGCAGCTTGATTAGCGGGAGGGCCAAAGATACGCAGTATTTT. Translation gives CASSLISGRAKDTQYF.

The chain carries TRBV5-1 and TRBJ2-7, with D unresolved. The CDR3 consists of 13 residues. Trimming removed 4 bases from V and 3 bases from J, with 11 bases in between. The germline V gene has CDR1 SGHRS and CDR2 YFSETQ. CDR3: CASSQENGYEQYF. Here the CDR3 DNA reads TGCGCCAGCAGCCAAGAGAATGGCTACGAGCAGTACTTC.

The CDR3 is CASSLSPRDRETYEQYF. CDR3 nucleotides: TGTGCCAGCAGTTTATCCCCCCGGGACAGAGAAACCTACGAGCAGTACTTC. The chain has TRBV12-3 or TRBV12-4 and TRBJ2-7, with 7 bases matching TRBD1. V was clipped by 2 bases and J by 2 bases; unmatched bases: 12. CDR3 size: 17 residues.

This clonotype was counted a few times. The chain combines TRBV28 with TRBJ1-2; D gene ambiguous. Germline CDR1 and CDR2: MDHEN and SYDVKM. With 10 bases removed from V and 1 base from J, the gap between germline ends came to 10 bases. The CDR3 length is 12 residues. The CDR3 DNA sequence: TGTGCCATTACCCGGGTTAACTATGGCTACACCTTC. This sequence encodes CAITRVNYGYTF.

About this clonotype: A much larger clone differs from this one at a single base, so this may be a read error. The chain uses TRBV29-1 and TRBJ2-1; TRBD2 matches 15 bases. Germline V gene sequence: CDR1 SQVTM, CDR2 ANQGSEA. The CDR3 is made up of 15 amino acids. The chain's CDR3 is CSAAGTSGRSNERFF. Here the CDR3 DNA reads TGCAGCGCTGCCGGGACTAGCGGGAGGAGCAATGAGCGGTTCTTC.

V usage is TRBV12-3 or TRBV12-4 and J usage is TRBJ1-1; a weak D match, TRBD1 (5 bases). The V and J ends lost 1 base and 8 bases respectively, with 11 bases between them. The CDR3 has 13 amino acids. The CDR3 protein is CASSLGVRGEAFF. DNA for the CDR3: TGTGCCAGCAGTTTAGGGGTAAGGGGAGAAGCTTTCTTT.

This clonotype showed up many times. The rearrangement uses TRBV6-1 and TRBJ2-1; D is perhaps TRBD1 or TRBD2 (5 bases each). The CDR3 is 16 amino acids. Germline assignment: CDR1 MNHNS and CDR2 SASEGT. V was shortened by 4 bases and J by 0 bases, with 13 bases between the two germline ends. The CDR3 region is CASSGGEGYSYNEQFF. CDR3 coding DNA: TGTGCCAGCAGTGGCGGAGAGGGGTACTCCTACAATGAGCAGTTCTTC.

CDR3 residues: CASSLFNRGHYGYTF. CDR3 nucleotide sequence: TGTGCCAGCAGCTTGTTCAACAGGGGGCATTATGGCTACACCTTC. The chain links TRBV5-8 to TRBJ1-2; 9 nucleotides align to TRBD1. Germline-derived CDR1 and CDR2 are SGHTS and YDEGEE. J was trimmed by 5 bases and V by 1 base; bases with no gene match: 6. This CDR3 region has 15 residues.

This CDR3 reads CASSSTLTGYNGYTF. Here the CDR3 DNA reads TGTGCCAGCAGTTCCACCCTGACAGGTTATAATGGCTACACCTTC. The gene calls are TRBV6-5 and TRBJ1-2; TRBD1 is a possible D gene (6 bases). Trimming took 4 bases from V and 6 from J, leaving 18 bases between them. Germline loops: CDR1 MNHEY, CDR2 SVGAGI. CDR3 size: 15 residues.

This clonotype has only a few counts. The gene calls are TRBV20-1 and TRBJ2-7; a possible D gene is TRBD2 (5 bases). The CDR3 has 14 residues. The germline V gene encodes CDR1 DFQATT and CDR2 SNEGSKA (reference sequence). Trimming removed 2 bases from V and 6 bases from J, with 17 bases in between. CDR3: CSARRAAEGSEQYF. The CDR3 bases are TGCAGTGCTAGAAGGGCGGCTGAGGGCTCCGAGCAGTACTTC.

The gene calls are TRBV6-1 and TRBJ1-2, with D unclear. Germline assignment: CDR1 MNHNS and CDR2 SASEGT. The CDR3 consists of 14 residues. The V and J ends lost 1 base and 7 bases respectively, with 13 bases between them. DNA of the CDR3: TGTGCCAGCAGTGAAGTTGGGCAGCCGGGTGGCTACACCTTC. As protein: CASSEVGQPGGYTF.

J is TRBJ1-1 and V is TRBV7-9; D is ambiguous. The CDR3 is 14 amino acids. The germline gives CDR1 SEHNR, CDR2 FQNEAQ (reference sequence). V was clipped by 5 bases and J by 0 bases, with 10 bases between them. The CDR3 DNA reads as TGTGCCAGCAGCAGCTCCTTATTGAACACTGAAGCTTTCTTT. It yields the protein CASSSSLLNTEAFF.

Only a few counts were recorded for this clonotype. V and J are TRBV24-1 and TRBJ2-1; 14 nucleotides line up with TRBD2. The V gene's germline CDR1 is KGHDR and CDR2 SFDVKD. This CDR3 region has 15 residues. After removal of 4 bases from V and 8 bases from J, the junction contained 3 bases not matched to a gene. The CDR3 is CATSEGLAGGHEQFF. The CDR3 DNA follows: TGTGCCACCAGTGAAGGACTAGCGGGGGGACATGAGCAGTTCTTC.